This T cell receptor beta chain was sequenced in a study of molecular identifiers for immune sequencing clone quantification. To note about this clonotype: This could be a read error, since a much larger clone is one nucleotide away.

MiXCR, applied by TCRdb to the PCR reads, yields one record per CDR3 protein. Found here are tens of thousands of distinct CDR3 sequences, about a sixth of them singletons; the top ten hold nearly 1.5%. The origin of this receptor is a human donor in good health. Some libraries in this study had Jurkat cell RNA spiked in. Sequences were obtained from naive CD8+ T cells from blood, with Jurkat cell RNA spiked in. Subset noted: FACS-sorted CD8+CD4-CCR7+CD45RA+ naive T cells.

DNA for the CDR3: TGCGCCAGCAGTCGCACATGGTCGGATGAGCAGTTCTTC. Its protein is CASSRTWSDEQFF. The chain links TRBV5-1 to TRBJ2-1; no clear D. Germline V gene data show CDR1 as SGHRS and CDR2 as YFSETQ. V was trimmed by 5 bases and J by 8 bases, leaving 14 bases between them. This CDR3 has 13 amino acids.